This is a list of T cell receptor beta chains from one sample in a study of shared clonotypes between healthy human individuals. Only in-frame clones appear in the TCRdb table, and some are missing; sequencing was by immunoSEQ multiplex PCR. Of roughly 1,500,000 clones listed, less than 99% were seen once; the top ten hold under 0.45%. The specimen was naive CD4+ T cells sorted from blood. The receptors derive from a man aged 25-45 years in good health. Both conserved end residues are part of each CDR3. The order of the fields is CDR3 protein, CDR3 DNA, J gene, V gene, D gene, clone size. D genes are given only for firm matches. Expanded clones get a size class; other rows say once, few or many, or leave the size out.

CASTRGRANTGELFF,TGTGCCAGCACTAGGGGGCGGGCGAACACCGGGGAGCTGTTTTTT,TRBJ2-2,TRBV7-9,TRBD1,.
CASSGANYGYTF,TGTGCCAGCAGTGGCGCTAACTATGGCTACACCTTC,TRBJ1-2,TRBV6-1,.,.
CASSGTSNSYNEQFF,TGCGCCAGCAGCGGGACTAGCAACTCCTACAATGAGCAGTTCTTC,TRBJ2-1,TRBV5-1,TRBD2,.
CASSPGFGVSYNEQFF,TGCGCCAGCAGCCCAGGGTTCGGGGTTTCGTACAATGAGCAGTTCTTC,TRBJ2-1,TRBV4-1,.,.
CASTPVDRGYEKLFF,TGTGCCAGTACCCCCGTCGACAGGGGGTATGAAAAACTGTTTTTT,TRBJ1-4,TRBV19,TRBD1,once
CASSLDRVHEQFF,TGTGCCAGCAGCTTAGACAGGGTCCATGAGCAGTTCTTC,TRBJ2-1,TRBV7-9,.,.
CASRPDSVDEQFF,TGTGCCAGTAGACCGGACAGCGTGGATGAGCAGTTCTTC,TRBJ2-1,TRBV19,.,.
CASSIPGYEQYF,TGTGCCAGTAGTATCCCAGGGTACGAGCAGTACTTC,TRBJ2-7,TRBV19,.,.
CASSGPGQSYGYTF,TGTGCCAGCAGCGGACCCGGACAGAGCTATGGCTACACCTTC,TRBJ1-2,TRBV9,.,.
CASSYPQPQHF,TGTGCCAGCAGTTACCCCCAGCCCCAGCATTTT,TRBJ1-5,TRBV6-8,.,.
CASSRTSGDYEQYF,TGCGCCAGCAGCCGAACTAGCGGGGACTACGAGCAGTACTTC,TRBJ2-7,TRBV4-1,TRBD2,.
CASSLLRLRVGEQFF,TGTGCCAGCAGCTTACTTCGTCTCAGGGTGGGTGAGCAGTTCTTC,TRBJ2-1,TRBV11-2,.,once
CTSSQDTRGQGPPLTYEQYF,TGCACCAGCAGCCAAGATACGAGAGGACAGGGGCCCCCCTTGACCTACGAGCAGTACTTC,TRBJ2-7,TRBV1,.,.
CASTPQLAGTDTQYF,TGTGCCAGCACCCCCCAGCTAGCGGGCACAGATACGCAGTATTTT,TRBJ2-3,TRBV6-5,TRBD2,.
CASRPTSGRLDTQYF,TGTGCCAGCAGGCCCACTAGCGGGAGGTTGGATACGCAGTATTTT,TRBJ2-3,TRBV11-2,TRBD2,.
CASSASGGPQHF,TGTGCCAGCAGCGCGTCTGGTGGGCCCCAGCATTTT,TRBJ1-5,TRBV7-2,.,.
CASSLGLAYTGELFF,TGTGCCAGCAGCCTGGGACTAGCGTACACCGGGGAGCTGTTTTTT,TRBJ2-2,TRBV11-2,TRBD2,.
CASTRTGSNTEAFF,TGTGCCAGCACCCGGACAGGTTCGAACACTGAAGCTTTCTTT,TRBJ1-1,TRBV9,TRBD1,.
CAWSVGLSYEQYF,TGTGCCTGGAGTGTAGGACTGAGCTACGAGCAGTACTTC,TRBJ2-7,TRBV30,.,.
CASSLGSLRGYKDNEQFF,TGTGCCAGCAGCCTGGGGTCGTTGCGGGGTTATAAGGACAATGAGCAGTTCTTC,TRBJ2-1,TRBV11-3,.,.
CATSRDENAGARNGYEQYF,TGTGCCACCAGCAGGGATGAAAACGCAGGGGCCCGAAATGGTTACGAGCAGTACTTC,TRBJ2-7,TRBV15,.,.
CAWTRQGGSYEQYF,TGTGCCTGGACTCGACAGGGGGGGTCCTACGAGCAGTACTTC,TRBJ2-7,TRBV30,TRBD1,once
CASSPGGWGGYTF,TGTGCCAGCAGCCCAGGAGGATGGGGCGGCTACACCTTC,TRBJ1-2,TRBV7-2,.,.
CAISPDSHNEQFF,TGTGCCATCAGTCCAGACAGCCACAATGAGCAGTTCTTC,TRBJ2-1,TRBV10-3,.,.
CASSHKSTSAAYNEQFF,TGTGCCAGCAGCCATAAATCTACTAGCGCTGCCTACAATGAGCAGTTCTTC,TRBJ2-1,TRBV11-2,TRBD2,.
CASRSTSGPTPLYNEQFF,TGTGCCAGCAGGTCTACTAGCGGTCCCACACCTCTCTACAATGAGCAGTTCTTC,TRBJ2-1,TRBV27,TRBD2,.
CASSAQGADEQYF,TGTGCCAGCAGCGCCCAGGGGGCGGACGAGCAGTACTTC,TRBJ2-7,TRBV7-9,TRBD1,.
CASSPRGGIGNQPQHF,TGTGCCAGCAGCCCGCGAGGGGGGATTGGCAATCAGCCCCAGCATTTT,TRBJ1-5,TRBV7-8,.,.
CASSIGQLPYEQYF,TGTGCCAGCAGCATCGGTCAGTTGCCCTACGAGCAGTACTTC,TRBJ2-7,TRBV21-1,.,.
CSVESSGDTQYF,TGCAGCGTTGAAAGTAGCGGAGATACGCAGTATTTT,TRBJ2-3,TRBV29-1,.,.
CASSVFSQDRANYGYTF,TGTGCCAGCAGCGTATTCAGCCAGGACAGGGCTAACTATGGCTACACCTTC,TRBJ1-2,TRBV9,TRBD1,.
CASSYSRSGNTIYF,TGTGCCAGCAGTTACTCGAGATCTGGAAACACCATATATTTT,TRBJ1-3,TRBV6-6,.,.
CASSLDGRYNEQFF,TGTGCCAGCAGCTTAGACGGGCGATACAATGAGCAGTTCTTC,TRBJ2-1,TRBV7-8,.,once
CASSGAGGITGELFF,TGTGCCAGCAGTGGAGCGGGAGGAATCACCGGGGAGCTGTTTTTT,TRBJ2-2,TRBV25-1,TRBD2,.
CAVLPGQPLPFDQETQYF,TGTGCCGTGCTACCGGGACAGCCCCTTCCATTTGACCAAGAGACCCAGTACTTC,TRBJ2-5,TRBV10-3,TRBD1,.
CASSPRASTGGELFF,TGTGCCAGCAGTCCCCGGGCCTCCACGGGCGGGGAGCTGTTTTTT,TRBJ2-2,TRBV6-5,.,once
CAISERSPGGTGELFF,TGTGCCATCAGTGAGAGGAGCCCGGGCGGCACCGGGGAGCTGTTTTTT,TRBJ2-2,TRBV10-3,.,once
CASSLESAGGGNTQYF,TGTGCCAGCAGCTTAGAGTCGGCGGGAGGTGGGAATACGCAGTATTTT,TRBJ2-3,TRBV7-9,TRBD2,.
CATSRDLGSPSYNEQFF,TGTGCCACCAGCAGAGATTTGGGAAGTCCCTCCTACAATGAGCAGTTCTTC,TRBJ2-1,TRBV15,.,.
CASSPVGTGGNNYGYTF,TGTGCCAGCTCACCCGTAGGGACAGGCGGTAATAACTATGGCTACACCTTC,TRBJ1-2,TRBV18,TRBD1,.